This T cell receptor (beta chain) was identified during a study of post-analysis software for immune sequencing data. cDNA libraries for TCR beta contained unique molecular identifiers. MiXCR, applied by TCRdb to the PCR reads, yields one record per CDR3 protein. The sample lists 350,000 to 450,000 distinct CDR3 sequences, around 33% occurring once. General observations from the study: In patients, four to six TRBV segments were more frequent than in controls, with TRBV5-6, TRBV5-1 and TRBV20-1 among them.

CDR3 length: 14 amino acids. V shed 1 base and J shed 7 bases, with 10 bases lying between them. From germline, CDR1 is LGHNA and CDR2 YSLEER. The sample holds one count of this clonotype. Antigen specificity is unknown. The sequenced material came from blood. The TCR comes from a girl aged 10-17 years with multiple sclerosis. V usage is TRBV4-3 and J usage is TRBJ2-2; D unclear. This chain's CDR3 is CASSQGAFGGELFF. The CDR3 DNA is TGCGCCAGCAGCCAAGGAGCGTTTGGCGGGGAGCTGTTTTTT.